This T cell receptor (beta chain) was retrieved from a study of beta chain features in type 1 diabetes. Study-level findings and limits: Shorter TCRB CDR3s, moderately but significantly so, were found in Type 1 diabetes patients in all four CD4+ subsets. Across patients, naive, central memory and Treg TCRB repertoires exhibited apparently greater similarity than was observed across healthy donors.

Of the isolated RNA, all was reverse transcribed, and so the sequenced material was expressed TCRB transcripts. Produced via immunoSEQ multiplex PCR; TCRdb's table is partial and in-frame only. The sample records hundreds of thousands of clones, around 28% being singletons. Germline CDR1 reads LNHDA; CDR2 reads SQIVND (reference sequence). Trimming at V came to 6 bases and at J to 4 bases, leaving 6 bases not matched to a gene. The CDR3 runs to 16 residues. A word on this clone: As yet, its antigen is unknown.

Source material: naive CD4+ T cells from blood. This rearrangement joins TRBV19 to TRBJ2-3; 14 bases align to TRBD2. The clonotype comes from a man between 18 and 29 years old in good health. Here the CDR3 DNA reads TGTGCCAGTAGGAAGACTAGCGGGAGGGCACCAGATACGCAGTATTTT. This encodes CASRKTSGRAPDTQYF.